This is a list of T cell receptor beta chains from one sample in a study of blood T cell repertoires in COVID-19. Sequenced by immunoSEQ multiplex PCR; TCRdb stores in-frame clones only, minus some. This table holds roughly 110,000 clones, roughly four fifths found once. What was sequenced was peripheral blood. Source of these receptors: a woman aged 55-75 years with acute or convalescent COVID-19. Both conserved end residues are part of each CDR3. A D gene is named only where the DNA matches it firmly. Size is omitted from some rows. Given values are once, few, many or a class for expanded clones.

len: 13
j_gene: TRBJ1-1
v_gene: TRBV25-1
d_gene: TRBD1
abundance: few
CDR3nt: TGTGCCAGCAGAGGTCAGGGGGACACTGAAGCTTTCTTT
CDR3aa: CASRGQGDTEAFF

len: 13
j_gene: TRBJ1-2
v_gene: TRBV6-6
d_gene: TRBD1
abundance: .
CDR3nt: TGTGCCAGCAGTTACTCGACAGGGCATGGCTACACCTTC
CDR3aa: CASSYSTGHGYTF

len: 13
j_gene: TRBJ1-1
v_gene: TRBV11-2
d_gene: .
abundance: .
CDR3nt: TGTGCCAGCAGCTTCGGCCCCAGGACTGAAGCTTTCTTT
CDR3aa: CASSFGPRTEAFF

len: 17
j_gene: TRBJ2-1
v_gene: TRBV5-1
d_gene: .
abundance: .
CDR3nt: TGCGCCAGCAGCGAACACCTCTCCGCGGAGACCTACAATGAGCAGTTCTTC
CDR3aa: CASSEHLSAETYNEQFF

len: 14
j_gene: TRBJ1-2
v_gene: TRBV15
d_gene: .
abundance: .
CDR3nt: TGTGCCACCAGCTCCCCTGGGAGAGACTATGGCTACACCTTC
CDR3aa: CATSSPGRDYGYTF

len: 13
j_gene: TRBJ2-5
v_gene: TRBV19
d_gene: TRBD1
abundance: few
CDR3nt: TGTGCCAGTATGCAGGGGGCTGGGGAGACCCAGTACTTC
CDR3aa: CASMQGAGETQYF

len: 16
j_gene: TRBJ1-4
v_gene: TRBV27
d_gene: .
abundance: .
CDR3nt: TGTGCCAGCAGTCTACACGCGGGGATCTCTTATGAAAAACTGTTTTTT
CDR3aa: CASSLHAGISYEKLFF

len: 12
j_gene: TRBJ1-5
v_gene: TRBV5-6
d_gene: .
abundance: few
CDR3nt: TGTGCCAGCAGCTTTAGATTACAGCCCCAGCATTTT
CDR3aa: CASSFRLQPQHF

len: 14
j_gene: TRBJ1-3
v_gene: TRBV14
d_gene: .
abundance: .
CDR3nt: TGTGCCAGCAGCTTCACGGTCTCTGGAAACACCATATATTTT
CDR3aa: CASSFTVSGNTIYF

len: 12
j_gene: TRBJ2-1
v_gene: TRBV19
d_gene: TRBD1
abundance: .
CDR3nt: TGTGCCACTAGGGGGCCGGAAACTGAGCAGTTCTTC
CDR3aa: CATRGPETEQFF